The 7 T cell receptor beta chains given below trace back to one sample, sequenced in a study of radiation and T cells in renal cell carcinoma. The table came from immunoSEQ multiplex PCR; TCRdb's copy has only in-frame clones and leaves some out. Of about 83,000 clones in the sample, approximately 82% were seen once. The sample's time point: blood 4 weeks post-SBRT, at nephrectomy. The treatment: 15 Gy SBRT to primary tumor, nephrectomy 4 weeks later. Sequencing was performed on blood, taken from a patient whose treatment included radiotherapy and nephrectomy. The receptors were sampled from a woman aged 60-75 years with renal cell carcinoma.

This clone was recorded a few times. The rearrangement uses TRBV7-2 and TRBJ1-2; 7 positions match TRBD1. Trimming removed 5 bases from V and 8 bases from J; junction bases left unmatched: 11. Germline V CDR1 and CDR2: SGHTA, FQGNSA. This CDR3 is 14 amino acids long. In DNA form, the CDR3 reads TGTGCCAGCAGCACCCCAGGGGGGTTTTGGGGCTACACCTTC. This gives the protein CASSTPGGFWGYTF.

The rearrangement joins TRBV7-9 to TRBJ2-1; no clear D. Germline V lookup: CDR1 SEHNR, CDR2 FQNEAQ (reference sequence). This CDR3 is built from 15 residues. Deletions cut 5 bases from V and 2 bases from J, with 13 bases between. The CDR3 reads CASSPLTSTYNEQFF. CDR3 sequence (DNA): TGTGCCAGCAGCCCCCTGACTTCTACCTACAATGAGCAGTTCTTC.

This clone was detected once. Other DNA sequences in the same sample also yield this CDR3. The chain carries TRBV7-3 and TRBJ2-1, with TRBD2 as a possible D gene (5 bases). Per germline, CDR1 SGHTA and CDR2 FQGTGA. The CDR3 extends over 14 amino acids. The ends were cut back, 3 bases at V and 1 base at J, with 7 bases in the middle. CDR3 sequence reads: CASSLGGSYNEQFF. CDR3 sequence (DNA): TGTGCCAGCAGCTTGGGCGGGTCCTACAATGAGCAGTTCTTC.

The V call is TRBV28, the J call TRBJ1-6; TRBD1 agrees at 8 bases. The germline V gene has CDR1 MDHEN and CDR2 SYDVKM. Trimming at V came to 4 bases and at J to 13 bases, leaving 12 bases not matched to a gene. The CDR3 loop spans 15 amino acids. CDR3 sequence: CASSSWTGSIMPLHF. The CDR3 nucleotides are TGTGCCAGCAGTTCCTGGACAGGGAGCATAATGCCCCTCCACTTT. The full variable domain, its missing parts supplied by reference TRBV28 and TRBJ1-6, is DVKVTQSSRYLVKRTGEKVFLECVQDMDHENMFWYRQDPGLGLRLIYFSYDVKMKEKGDIPEGYSVSREKKERFSLILESASTNQTSMYLCASSSWTGSIMPLHFGNGTRLTVT.

The chain has TRBV28 and TRBJ1-1; D not certain. CDR3 length: 13 residues. Trimming cost V 5 bases and J 0 bases, with 7 bases left between them. From germline, CDR1 is MDHEN and CDR2 SYDVKM. CDR3 residues: CASSQIMNTEAFF. The CDR3 DNA reads TGTGCCAGCAGTCAGATCATGAACACTGAAGCTTTCTTT.

This rearrangement joins TRBV6-5 to TRBJ1-2; the match to TRBD1 covers 9 bases. This CDR3 has 16 residues. J gave up 1 base and V 1 base, and 4 bases lay outside the gene matches. Germline assignment: CDR1 MNHEY and CDR2 SVGAGI. CDR3 protein: CASSYFDRGFNYGYTF. The CDR3 DNA reads as TGTGCCAGCAGTTACTTCGACAGGGGGTTTAACTATGGCTACACCTTC.

This chain connects TRBV5-1 to TRBJ2-5, with 11 positions matching TRBD2. CDR1 is SGHRS, CDR2 YFSETQ, per germline. CDR3 size: 16 residues. V was clipped by 4 bases and J by 2 bases; unmatched bases: 7. As DNA, the CDR3 is TGCGCCAGCAGCAAGGAGACTAGCGGGGAGCAAGAGACCCAGTACTTC. Translating gives CASSKETSGEQETQYF. Combining the CDR3 with reference TRBV5-1 and TRBJ2-5 gives the whole variable domain KAGVTQTPRYLIKTRGQQVTLSCSPISGHRSVSWYQQTPGQGLQFLFEYFSETQRNKGNFPGRFSGRQFSNSRSEMNVSTLELGDSALYLCASSKETSGEQETQYFGPGTRLLVL.